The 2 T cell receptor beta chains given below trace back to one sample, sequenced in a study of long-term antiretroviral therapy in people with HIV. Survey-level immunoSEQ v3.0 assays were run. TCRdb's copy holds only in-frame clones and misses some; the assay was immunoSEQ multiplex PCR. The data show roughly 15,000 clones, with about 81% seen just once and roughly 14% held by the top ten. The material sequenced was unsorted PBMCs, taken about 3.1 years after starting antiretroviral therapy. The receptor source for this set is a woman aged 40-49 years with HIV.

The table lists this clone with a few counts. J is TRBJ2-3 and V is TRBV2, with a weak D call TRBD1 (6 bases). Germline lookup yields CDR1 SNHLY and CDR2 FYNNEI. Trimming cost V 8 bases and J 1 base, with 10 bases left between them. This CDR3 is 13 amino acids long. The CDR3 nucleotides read TGTGCCAGCGCAGGGGAACGCACAGATACGCAGTATTTT. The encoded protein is CASAGERTDTQYF.

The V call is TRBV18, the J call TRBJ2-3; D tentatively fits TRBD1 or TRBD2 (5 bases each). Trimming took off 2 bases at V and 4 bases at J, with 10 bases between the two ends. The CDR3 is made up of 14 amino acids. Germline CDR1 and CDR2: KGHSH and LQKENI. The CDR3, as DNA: TGTGCCAGCTCACCAGCGTTGGGGGCAGATACGCAGTATTTT. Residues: CASSPALGADTQYF. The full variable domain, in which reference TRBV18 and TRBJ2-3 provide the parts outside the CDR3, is NAGVMQNPRHLVRRRGQEARLRCSPMKGHSHVYWYRQLPEEGLKFMVYLQKENIIDESGMPKERFSAEFPKEGPSILRIQQVVRGDSAAYFCASSPALGADTQYFGPGTRLTVL.